The source of this T cell receptor beta chain is a study of identical twins. Whole-study results and caveats: Cord blood's abundant beta clonotypes had fewer insertions, unlike memory repertoires.

The sample holds one count of this clonotype. Its target is not known. TCRdb independently ran MiXCR on the 5' RACE reads; one entry per CDR3 protein. Of 1.5 million to 2 million distinct CDR3 sequences listed, less than 35% are singletons. Unmatched junction bases numbered 6, after V lost 5 bases and J lost 4 bases. CDR3 length: 15 amino acids. Germline V lookup: CDR1 MNHNY, CDR2 SVGAGI (reference sequence). The receptor's source is a newborn girl in good health. Sequencing used cord blood. The chain links TRBV6-6 to TRBJ1-5, with 9 nucleotides matching TRBD1. Here the CDR3 reads CASSPQGQGNQPQHF. Here the CDR3 DNA reads TGTGCCAGCAGTCCCCAGGGACAGGGTAATCAGCCCCAGCATTTT.